This TCR beta chain was obtained from a study of blood T cells in healthy people across ages. Whole-study context: Per every two T cells, about one barcoded beta molecule was captured by template switching.

On this clonotype itself: Its antigen is as yet unknown. One end of the junction is discordant with germline, which a read error may explain.

Broader study findings: Investigators viewed diversity estimates from one million T cells as underestimates, the study reported.

The use of a sample-barcoded 5' primer and a J-beta primer mix characterized a second PCR of about 7 to 12 cycles. Each single sample gave us at least 2.5 million CDR3-containing paired-end reads. MiXCR, applied by TCRdb to the 5' RACE reads, yields one record per CDR3 protein. The data contain hundreds of thousands of distinct CDR3 sequences, roughly 21% of them seen just once; the ten biggest clones take up 3.6%. The CDR3 sequence is 11 residues long. This clonotype was sampled from a man between 70 and 80 years old in good health. The rearrangement joins TRBV12-3 or TRBV12-4 to TRBJ2-5; D is unclear. The sample was blood. CDR3 sequence: CASSTGGEQCF. The CDR3 DNA follows: TGTGCCAGCAGTACCGGTGGTGAGCAGTGCTTC.